The rows below give T cell receptor beta chains drawn from one sample of a study of CD8+ T cells in alopecia areata. Sequenced by immunoSEQ multiplex PCR; TCRdb stores in-frame clones only, minus some. The sample lists some 150,000 clones; about 67% were seen once. The specimen was CD8+ T cells sorted from blood, collected at week 0. The receptors were sampled from a human donor with alopecia areata. CDR3s include the opening cysteine and the closing phenylalanine or tryptophan. A D gene is named only where the DNA matches it firmly. Rows may omit the clone size; those that give it use once, few, many or a size class.

CDR3nt: TGTGCCAGCAGTACCGGGACAGACAATCAGCCCCAGCATTTT
CDR3aa: CASSTGTDNQPQHF
j_gene: TRBJ1-5
abundance: .
v_gene: TRBV6-1
d_gene: TRBD1

CDR3nt: TGTGCCAGCAGCGAACCGGGACAATCCGGCTACGAGCAGTACTTC
CDR3aa: CASSEPGQSGYEQYF
j_gene: TRBJ2-7
abundance: once
v_gene: TRBV6-6
d_gene: .

CDR3nt: TGTGCCAGCAGCGTAGCCCTGAACACTGAAGCTTTCTTT
CDR3aa: CASSVALNTEAFF
j_gene: TRBJ1-1
abundance: .
v_gene: TRBV9
d_gene: .

CDR3nt: TGTGCCAGCAGTTATGGGGGGGGGATCCAAGAGACCCAGTACTTC
CDR3aa: CASSYGGGIQETQYF
j_gene: TRBJ2-5
abundance: .
v_gene: TRBV6-5
d_gene: TRBD2

CDR3nt: TGTGCCAGCAGCCGCGGAACAGATACGCAGTATTTT
CDR3aa: CASSRGTDTQYF
j_gene: TRBJ2-3
abundance: .
v_gene: TRBV7-9
d_gene: .

CDR3nt: TGTGCCAGCAGTGTGGGCGCAGATACGCAGTATTTT
CDR3aa: CASSVGADTQYF
j_gene: TRBJ2-3
abundance: .
v_gene: TRBV27
d_gene: .

CDR3nt: TGTGCCAGCTACGGGGGTAACACCGGGGAGCTGTTTTTT
CDR3aa: CASYGGNTGELFF
j_gene: TRBJ2-2
abundance: .
v_gene: TRBV7-9
d_gene: .

CDR3nt: TGTGCCAGCAGCTTCAAGGGCATTAGGACAGATTGGGCAGATACGCAGTATTTT
CDR3aa: CASSFKGIRTDWADTQYF
j_gene: TRBJ2-3
abundance: .
v_gene: TRBV7-2
d_gene: .

CDR3nt: TGCGCCAGCGGGACAGGGGGAAATCAGCCCCAGCATTTT
CDR3aa: CASGTGGNQPQHF
j_gene: TRBJ1-5
abundance: few
v_gene: TRBV4-1
d_gene: TRBD1

CDR3nt: TGTGCCACTCAGACCCCCCCTTTCTTC
CDR3aa: CATQTPPFF
j_gene: TRBJ2-1
abundance: .
v_gene: TRBV2
d_gene: .

CDR3nt: TGCGCCAGCAGCTTGAAGACAGGGAACACCGGGGAGCTGTTTTTT
CDR3aa: CASSLKTGNTGELFF
j_gene: TRBJ2-2
abundance: once
v_gene: TRBV5-1
d_gene: .

CDR3nt: TGTGCCAGCAGCGCGCCGGGCAGGGCAAGGGAGCAGTACTTC
CDR3aa: CASSAPGRAREQYF
j_gene: TRBJ2-7
abundance: .
v_gene: TRBV7-9
d_gene: .

CDR3nt: TGTGCCAGCAGCTGGGGTTACTCTGGGGCCAACGTCCTGACTTTC
CDR3aa: CASSWGYSGANVLTF
j_gene: TRBJ2-6
abundance: .
v_gene: TRBV5-6
d_gene: .

CDR3nt: TGCGCCAGCAGGGGGGGAGACAGGACGTACCAAGAGACCCAGTACTTC
CDR3aa: CASRGGDRTYQETQYF
j_gene: TRBJ2-5
abundance: .
v_gene: TRBV5-1
d_gene: .

CDR3nt: TGTGCCAGCAACCCATTGGGTGCCCCTAACTATGGCTACACCTTC
CDR3aa: CASNPLGAPNYGYTF
j_gene: TRBJ1-2
abundance: .
v_gene: TRBV7-2
d_gene: .

CDR3nt: TGTGCCAGCAGCCCGACCCGGAAGACGGGCGATGAAAAACTGTTTTTT
CDR3aa: CASSPTRKTGDEKLFF
j_gene: TRBJ1-4
abundance: .
v_gene: TRBV13
d_gene: .

CDR3nt: TGCGCCAGCAGCTCATCTGGTCAAAAACTGTTTTTT
CDR3aa: CASSSSGQKLFF
j_gene: TRBJ1-4
abundance: .
v_gene: TRBV5-1
d_gene: .

CDR3nt: TGTGCCAGTAGTATGGCCAGATTGAACACTGAAGCTTTCTTT
CDR3aa: CASSMARLNTEAFF
j_gene: TRBJ1-1
abundance: .
v_gene: TRBV19
d_gene: .

CDR3nt: TGTGCCAGCAGCGTAGCGTTGGGACAGGGGAACACCGGGGAGCTGTTTTTT
CDR3aa: CASSVALGQGNTGELFF
j_gene: TRBJ2-2
abundance: .
v_gene: TRBV9
d_gene: TRBD1

CDR3nt: TGTGCCAGCAGCTTAATTAGCGGGGGGGCCGGGTACAATGAGCAGTTCTTC
CDR3aa: CASSLISGGAGYNEQFF
j_gene: TRBJ2-1
abundance: once
v_gene: TRBV11-2
d_gene: TRBD2

CDR3nt: TGCGCCAGCAGTCAGGTGACGGGACAGGAGATCTACGAGCAGTACTTC
CDR3aa: CASSQVTGQEIYEQYF
j_gene: TRBJ2-7
abundance: .
v_gene: TRBV23-1
d_gene: TRBD1

CDR3nt: TGTGCCATCAGTGGACGGGACACCCAAGAGACCCAGTACTTC
CDR3aa: CAISGRDTQETQYF
j_gene: TRBJ2-5
abundance: .
v_gene: TRBV10-3
d_gene: .

CDR3nt: TGCGCCAGCAGCCAAGAAGTGGCCCAGAGCTATGGCTACACCTTC
CDR3aa: CASSQEVAQSYGYTF
j_gene: TRBJ1-2
abundance: .
v_gene: TRBV4-1
d_gene: .

CDR3nt: TGTGCCAGTAGTACAGGACTCTTTTACAATGAGCAGTTCTTC
CDR3aa: CASSTGLFYNEQFF
j_gene: TRBJ2-1
abundance: .
v_gene: TRBV19
d_gene: .

CDR3nt: TGTGCCTGGATAAGGGACAATGTCTACAATGAGCAGTTCTTC
CDR3aa: CAWIRDNVYNEQFF
j_gene: TRBJ2-1
abundance: .
v_gene: TRBV30
d_gene: .

CDR3nt: TGTGCCAGCAGCCTCCCGTTGGGGGAGCTGTTTTTT
CDR3aa: CASSLPLGELFF
j_gene: TRBJ2-2
abundance: few
v_gene: TRBV25-1
d_gene: .

CDR3nt: TGTGCCAGCAGGGTTGCCCGTAGCCACTACGAGCAGTACTTC
CDR3aa: CASRVARSHYEQYF
j_gene: TRBJ2-7
abundance: .
v_gene: TRBV7-2
d_gene: .

CDR3nt: TGTGCCAGCAGCCCTCCTTACACTGAAGCTTTCTTT
CDR3aa: CASSPPYTEAFF
j_gene: TRBJ1-1
abundance: .
v_gene: TRBV7-2
d_gene: .

CDR3nt: TGTGCCAGCAGCCAAGCGTGGGCAGAGCAGTTCTTC
CDR3aa: CASSQAWAEQFF
j_gene: TRBJ2-1
abundance: .
v_gene: TRBV14
d_gene: .

CDR3nt: TGTGCCAGCAGCCGACAGGGACATACTAACTATGGCTACACCTTC
CDR3aa: CASSRQGHTNYGYTF
j_gene: TRBJ1-2
abundance: few
v_gene: TRBV7-2
d_gene: TRBD1

CDR3nt: TGTGCCAGCAATGCAGGTGGCTACACCTTC
CDR3aa: CASNAGGYTF
j_gene: TRBJ1-2
abundance: .
v_gene: TRBV2
d_gene: .

CDR3nt: TGCGCCAGCAGACAAACCTTCCGGGGGACATATGGCTACACCTTC
CDR3aa: CASRQTFRGTYGYTF
j_gene: TRBJ1-2
abundance: .
v_gene: TRBV4-1
d_gene: .

CDR3nt: TGCGCCAGCAGTCGCTCCCTCTTC
CDR3aa: CASSRSLF
j_gene: TRBJ2-7
abundance: few
v_gene: TRBV23-1
d_gene: .

CDR3nt: TGTGCCAGCAGCTCGGGACAGCCCTACGAGCAGTACTTC
CDR3aa: CASSSGQPYEQYF
j_gene: TRBJ2-7
abundance: .
v_gene: TRBV5-4
d_gene: TRBD1

CDR3nt: TGTGCCACCAGCAGAGAGGGCTACGAGCAGTACTTC
CDR3aa: CATSREGYEQYF
j_gene: TRBJ2-7
abundance: .
v_gene: TRBV15
d_gene: .

CDR3nt: TGTGCCAGCAGCCTCCCTCCGGGCACTGAAGCTTTCTTT
CDR3aa: CASSLPPGTEAFF
j_gene: TRBJ1-1
abundance: .
v_gene: TRBV7-2
d_gene: .

CDR3nt: TGTGCCACCAGCAGAGAGGACAGGGACTATCAGCCCCAGCATTTT
CDR3aa: CATSREDRDYQPQHF
j_gene: TRBJ1-5
abundance: .
v_gene: TRBV15
d_gene: TRBD1

CDR3nt: TGTGCCAGCAGCACCCGGACGGGGAACTATGGCTACACCTTC
CDR3aa: CASSTRTGNYGYTF
j_gene: TRBJ1-2
abundance: few
v_gene: TRBV13
d_gene: .

CDR3nt: TGTGCCAGCAGTCTCTTGTCAGGGGAGGGCGGGGAGCTGTTTTTT
CDR3aa: CASSLLSGEGGELFF
j_gene: TRBJ2-2
abundance: .
v_gene: TRBV27
d_gene: .

CDR3nt: TGTGCCAGCAGCTCAACGGGGACTAGCGGGGGATATGAGCAGTTCTTC
CDR3aa: CASSSTGTSGGYEQFF
j_gene: TRBJ2-1
abundance: .
v_gene: TRBV7-6
d_gene: TRBD2

CDR3nt: TGTGCCAGCAGTGCTCAAAAATACAATCAGCCCCAGCATTTT
CDR3aa: CASSAQKYNQPQHF
j_gene: TRBJ1-5
abundance: .
v_gene: TRBV27
d_gene: .

CDR3nt: TGTGCCAGCAGCTTAGCTGACGGGGGGGCCTACGAGCAGTACTTC
CDR3aa: CASSLADGGAYEQYF
j_gene: TRBJ2-7
abundance: few
v_gene: TRBV7-6
d_gene: TRBD2

CDR3nt: TGTGCCAGCAGCCCCTCCCTCATGGGTGGCACTGAAGCTTTCTTT
CDR3aa: CASSPSLMGGTEAFF
j_gene: TRBJ1-1
abundance: .
v_gene: TRBV7-4
d_gene: .

CDR3nt: TGTGCCAGCAGCGTTAGCGGGGGCCTTACCTACGAGCAGTACTTC
CDR3aa: CASSVSGGLTYEQYF
j_gene: TRBJ2-7
abundance: .
v_gene: TRBV9
d_gene: TRBD2

CDR3nt: TGTGCCAGCAGTTTATCCCAGGGCTTGGGCACTGAAGCTTTCTTT
CDR3aa: CASSLSQGLGTEAFF
j_gene: TRBJ1-1
abundance: .
v_gene: TRBV28
d_gene: .

CDR3nt: TGTGCCAGCTCACCGACGGAACAGGGGGCGCTTGGGTCACCCCTCCACTTT
CDR3aa: CASSPTEQGALGSPLHF
j_gene: TRBJ1-6
abundance: .
v_gene: TRBV18
d_gene: TRBD1

CDR3nt: TGTGCCAGCAGTTCCGACGACCTCTACGAGCAGTACTTC
CDR3aa: CASSSDDLYEQYF
j_gene: TRBJ2-7
abundance: once
v_gene: TRBV27
d_gene: .

CDR3nt: TGTGCCTGGAGTCCGGAAACAACAGGGGTCAATAATGATGAGCAGTTCTTC
CDR3aa: CAWSPETTGVNNDEQFF
j_gene: TRBJ2-1
abundance: .
v_gene: TRBV30
d_gene: TRBD1

CDR3nt: TGTGCCAGCAGCTACTCCCGGGACAGGGGTTCACCCCTCCACTTT
CDR3aa: CASSYSRDRGSPLHF
j_gene: TRBJ1-6
abundance: .
v_gene: TRBV13
d_gene: TRBD1

CDR3nt: TGCAGCGTTGAGGACAGGGAGGGTAGCTATGGCTACACCTTC
CDR3aa: CSVEDREGSYGYTF
j_gene: TRBJ1-2
abundance: few
v_gene: TRBV29-1
d_gene: TRBD1

CDR3nt: TGTGCCAGCAGCGGGCTATCGACAGGGGCTCACTATGGCTACACCTTC
CDR3aa: CASSGLSTGAHYGYTF
j_gene: TRBJ1-2
abundance: .
v_gene: TRBV9
d_gene: TRBD1

CDR3nt: TGTGCCAGCAGTGAATTAGGAGGGGCCAACGTCCTGACTTTC
CDR3aa: CASSELGGANVLTF
j_gene: TRBJ2-6
abundance: .
v_gene: TRBV25-1
d_gene: .

CDR3nt: TGTGCCAGCAGCCCGAAGGGCCCCTACAATGAGCAGTTCTTC
CDR3aa: CASSPKGPYNEQFF
j_gene: TRBJ2-1
abundance: .
v_gene: TRBV11-3
d_gene: .